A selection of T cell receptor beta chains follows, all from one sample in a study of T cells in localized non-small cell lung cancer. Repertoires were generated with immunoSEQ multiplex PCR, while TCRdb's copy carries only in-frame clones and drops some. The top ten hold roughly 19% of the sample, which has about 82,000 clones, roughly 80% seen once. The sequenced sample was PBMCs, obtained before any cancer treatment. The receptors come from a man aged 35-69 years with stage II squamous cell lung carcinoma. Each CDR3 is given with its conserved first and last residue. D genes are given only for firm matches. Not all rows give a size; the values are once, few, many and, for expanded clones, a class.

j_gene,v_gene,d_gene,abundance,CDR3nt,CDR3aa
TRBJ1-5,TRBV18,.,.,TGTGCCAGACCAGAATGGCGGAGGCAGCCCCAGCATTTT,CARPEWRRQPQHF
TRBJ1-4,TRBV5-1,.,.,TGCGCCAGCAGCTTTTACAACTTGGGAGAAAAACTGTTTTTT,CASSFYNLGEKLFF
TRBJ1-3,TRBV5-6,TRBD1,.,TGTGCCAGCAGCTTTAGGCGACAGGGGAGGAACACCATATATTTT,CASSFRRQGRNTIYF
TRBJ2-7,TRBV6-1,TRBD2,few,TGTGCCAGCAGCAAACTAGCGAGTGAGCAGTACTTC,CASSKLASEQYF
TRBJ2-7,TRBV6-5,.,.,TGTGCCAGCAGTTCCGAGGACGTTCCCTACGAGCAGTACTTC,CASSSEDVPYEQYF
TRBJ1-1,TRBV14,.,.,TGTGCCAGCAGCCAAGTTAGGGGGGCAAGTATTGAAGCTTTCTTT,CASSQVRGASIEAFF
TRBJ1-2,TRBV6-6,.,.,TGTGCCAGCAGTAATGACGAGTATGGCTACACCTTC,CASSNDEYGYTF
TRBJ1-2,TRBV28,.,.,TGTGCCAGCAGTTTTTCGTCTTGGGGCTACACCTTC,CASSFSSWGYTF
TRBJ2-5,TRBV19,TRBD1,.,TGTGCCAGTAGACTCGCTCAGGGGGCAATGGAGACCCAGTACTTC,CASRLAQGAMETQYF
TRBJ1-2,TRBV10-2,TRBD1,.,TGCGCCAGCAGTCCCCCGGGACAGCACTATGACTACACCTTC,CASSPPGQHYDYTF
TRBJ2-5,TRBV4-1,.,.,TGCGCCAGCAGCCAGGACGCGACCCAAGAGACCCAGTACTTC,CASSQDATQETQYF
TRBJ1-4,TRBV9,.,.,TGTGCCAGCAGCTCCGGGAGAAGTTCGCTAGAAAAACTGTTTTTT,CASSSGRSSLEKLFF
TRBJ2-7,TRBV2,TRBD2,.,TGTGCCAGCAGCCCCATGGGACTAGCCGGGGACGAGCAGTACTTC,CASSPMGLAGDEQYF
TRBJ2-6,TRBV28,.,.,TGTGCCAGCAGTACCCAAAGCTCTGGGGCCAACGTCCTGACTTTC,CASSTQSSGANVLTF
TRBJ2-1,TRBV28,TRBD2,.,TGTGCCAGCAGTCCTGGCCCCCGAGCGGGACTGAGTTACAATGAGCAGTTCTTC,CASSPGPRAGLSYNEQFF
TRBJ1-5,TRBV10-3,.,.,TGTGCCATCAGTGCTAATCAGGGCGGGCAGCCCCAGCATTTT,CAISANQGGQPQHF
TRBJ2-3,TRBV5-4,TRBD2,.,TGTGCCAGCAGCTTAGCGGGAGAGTTCACAGATACGCAGTATTTT,CASSLAGEFTDTQYF
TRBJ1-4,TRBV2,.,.,TGTGCCAGTAACTGGTGGGTTAATGAAAAACTGTTTTTT,CASNWWVNEKLFF
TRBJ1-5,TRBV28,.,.,TGTGCCAGCCTCGTGTGGGGAGGGGGGGATCAGCCCCAGCATTTT,CASLVWGGGDQPQHF
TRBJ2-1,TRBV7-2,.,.,TGTGCCAGCAGCTTGTTGAATGAGCAGTTCTTC,CASSLLNEQFF
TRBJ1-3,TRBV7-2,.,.,TGTGCCAGCGGAATGAGAATGAGCTCTGGAAACACCATATATTTT,CASGMRMSSGNTIYF
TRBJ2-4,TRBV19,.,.,TGTGCCAGTTCCTCAGGGACTGGGCGCCGTCGACAAAACATTCAGTACTTC,CASSSGTGRRRQNIQYF
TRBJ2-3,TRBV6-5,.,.,TGTGCCAGCAGTTACTCAAGAGGGAGTATTACAGATACGCAGTATTTT,CASSYSRGSITDTQYF
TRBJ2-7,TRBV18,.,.,TGTGCCAGCTCACCCCCGGGGTCGGAGCAGTACTTC,CASSPPGSEQYF